The clone carrying this TCR beta chain was seen a single time. Its antigen remains unidentified. Random hexamers were used to reverse transcribe the RNA input (about 0.5 to 1 ug). The TCR beta CDR3 was amplified by immunoSEQ multiplex PCR across 54 Vbeta, 13 Jbeta. TCRdb re-analysed the immunoSEQ multiplex PCR reads in MiXCR, keeping a single row per CDR3 protein. The sample records 250,000 to 350,000 distinct CDR3 sequences, roughly 84% being singletons. The data were obtained in a study of CD8 T cells in Susac syndrome. Germline CDR1 MNHEY, CDR2 SVGAGI. V lost 2 bases and J lost 0; bases outside the gene matches: 5. The CDR3 sequence is 17 residues long. Study-wide results and caveats: It was acknowledged in the study that the number of individuals who were included in its TCR sequencing and HLA analysis was relatively small.

The study used treatment-naive patients who had stable or active relapsing-remitting disease as multiple sclerosis controls. FACS enriched CD8+ TEMRA cells, while bulk CD8+ and CD4+ were negatively isolated. The TCR originated in a human donor with multiple sclerosis. This chain links TRBV6-5 with TRBJ2-1, with 9 bases identical to TRBD2. What was sequenced was CD8+ T cells from PBMCs. CDR3 coding DNA: TGTGCCAGCAGTTACACCCCGACTAGCGGCTCCTACAATGAGCAGTTCTTC. Translated: CASSYTPTSGSYNEQFF.